The text below deals with one T cell receptor beta chain. Clones were sequenced by immunoSEQ multiplex PCR, and TCRdb holds only the in-frame ones, with some missing. The sample holds under 400,000 clones, 87% seen once. The germline V gene has CDR1 SGHNT and CDR2 YYREEE (reference sequence). V lost 0 bases and J 4 bases, leaving 11 bases between the germline ends. The CDR3 is made up of 15 amino acids. This entry is derived from a study of Ad26.COV2.S vaccination and SARS-CoV-2 variants. Study at large: The authors gave Ad26.COV2.S intramuscularly, either once or twice 56 days apart.

As for treatment: around 19 received Ad26.COV2.S at low or high dose, single or two shots; 5 received placebo; per-sample allocation not given. Each sample was drawn 63 days after the first injection (of vaccine or placebo). This TCR came from a person between 18 and 65 years old who received the Ad26.COV2.S COVID-19 vaccine or a placebo. The source was peripheral blood, collected in a trial of Ad26.COV2.S vaccine versus placebo. The V gene is TRBV5-4, the J gene TRBJ2-1; no reliable D call. The DNA of the CDR3 is TGTGCCAGCAGCTTGGTTAAGGTAGCTTACAATGAGCAGTTCTTC. It yields the protein CASSLVKVAYNEQFF.